The entry that follows covers one T cell receptor beta chain sequence. Its antigen is unidentified. TCRdb re-analyzed the 5' RACE reads; it lists each CDR3 protein once, without DNA. Recorded for this sample: approximately 550,000 distinct CDR3 sequences. Germline V gene data show CDR1 as SQVTM and CDR2 as ANQGSEA. This CDR3 region has 12 residues. This specimen comes from a study of T cells expressing NK-cell markers. Whole-study results and caveats: In several donors, these clonotypes also led the CD3+CD56-NKG2C+ fraction. Top CD8+ clonotypes included the dominant CD3+CD56+NKG2C+ clonotypes in roughly 6 donors.

This chain uses TRBV29-1 with TRBJ1-1. The source is a man between 18 and 29 years old in good health. The sequencing sample was made of blood T cells: a sorted CD56 or NKG2C T cell subset, CD4+ or CD8+ T cells, or bulk PBMC T cells (not recorded which). CDR3 in amino acids: CSTRRRNTEAFF.